One and the same sample provided the 5 T cell receptor beta chains below, sequenced in a study of T cells in Graves' hyperthyroidism and ophthalmopathy. Amplified regions were TCR beta CDR3 sequences from RNA transcripts. An initial round of RT-PCR targeting the TCR CDR3 relied on the HTBI primer set. One entry per CDR3 protein, called by TCRdb with MiXCR from the multiplex PCR reads. The repertoire has 650,000 to 750,000 distinct CDR3 sequences, approximately 14% of them found once; the top ten carry about 9.4%. Sequenced: blood. Receptor source: a woman between 18 and 29 years old with Graves' hyperthyroidism.

The chain is built from TRBV5-6 and TRBJ2-5, with a tentative D call TRBD1 (5 bases). Germline assignment: CDR1 SGHDT and CDR2 YYEEEE. CDR3 length: 15 residues. V was shortened by 0 bases and J by 2 bases, with 11 bases between the two germline ends. CDR3 in amino acids: CASSLATGWQETQYF. In DNA form, the CDR3 reads TGTGCCAGCAGCTTGGCCACAGGTTGGCAAGAGACCCAGTACTTC.

This clonotype was seen many times. The chain combines TRBV2 with TRBJ1-5; 9 bases match TRBD1. The germline gives CDR1 SNHLY, CDR2 FYNNEI. The V segment lost 3 bases and the J segment 0 bases; nucleotides outside the gene matches: 9. This CDR3 spans 18 amino acids. CDR3 region: CASSDPGQGRNSNQPQHF. CDR3 nucleotides: TGTGCCAGCAGTGATCCGGGACAGGGACGTAATAGCAATCAGCCCCAGCATTTT.

With regard to this clonotype: A much larger clone lies one base from this, so it may be a read error. The V gene is TRBV3-1, the J gene TRBJ2-1, with 9 nucleotides matching TRBD2. The V gene's germline CDR1 is LGHDT and CDR2 YNNKEL (reference sequence). CDR3 length equals 15 residues. CDR3 nucleotide sequence: TGTGCCATCAGCGACGCCGGGACTAGCTCCGATGAGCAGTTCTTC. It encodes CAISDAGTSSDEQFF.

This clonotype was detected a few times. The chain combines TRBV30 with TRBJ2-2; maybe TRBD1 (5 bases). Germline lookup yields CDR1 GTSNPN and CDR2 SVGIG (reference sequence). Trimming removed 0 bases from V and 4 bases from J, with 9 bases in between. This CDR3 spans 14 amino acids. In nucleotides, the CDR3 is TGTGCCTGGAGTGTAAACAGGCCCACCGGGGAGCTGTTTTTT. Protein: CAWSVNRPTGELFF.

This clonotype came up many times. The V call is TRBV28, the J call TRBJ1-2, with a tentative D call TRBD1 (6 bases). The CDR3 is made up of 12 amino acids. Germline CDR1 and CDR2: MDHEN and SYDVKM. The V end lost 10 bases, the J end lost 7 bases, and 16 bases lay between the germline ends. The CDR3 sequence: CAITGREIGYTF. CDR3 in DNA: TGTGCCATCACAGGGAGGGAAATTGGCTACACCTTC.